This is a list of T cell receptor beta chains from one sample in a study of blood T cell repertoires in COVID-19. Measured with immunoSEQ multiplex PCR; TCRdb has only the in-frame clones, and not every one. The profile shows around 250,000 clones, about 89% of them singletons. Sequencing was carried out using PBMCs or T cells enriched from blood (not recorded which). These receptors all stem from a human donor in a cohort exposed to, infected with or recovered from COVID-19 (not recorded which). The donor label of this sample is uncertain. CDR3s include the opening cysteine and the closing phenylalanine or tryptophan. A D gene is named only where the DNA matches it firmly. For some rows the clone size is stated as once, few or many, or as a class when expanded; others skip it.

v_gene	j_gene	d_gene	abundance	CDR3aa	CDR3nt
TRBV25-1	TRBJ2-7	TRBD1	once	CASSADREWREQYF	TGTGCCAGCAGTGCGGACAGGGAATGGCGCGAGCAGTACTTC
TRBV9	TRBJ1-2	.	once	CASADSFYGYTF	TGTGCCAGCGCGGACAGTTTTTATGGCTACACCTTC
TRBV19	TRBJ2-7	TRBD2	.	CASSMSSGGYEQYF	TGTGCCAGTAGTATGTCTAGCGGGGGCTACGAGCAGTACTTC
TRBV6-5	TRBJ2-7	.	.	CASRKDNYEQYF	TGTGCCAGCAGAAAGGACAACTACGAGCAGTACTTC
TRBV12-3/TRBV12-4	TRBJ2-7	TRBD1	.	CASSDRGVEQYF	TGTGCCAGCAGCGACAGGGGGGTCGAGCAGTACTTC
TRBV29-1	TRBJ2-1	.	.	CSVAGSSYNEQFF	TGCAGCGTTGCGGGGAGCTCCTACAATGAGCAGTTCTTC
TRBV24-1	TRBJ2-3	TRBD1	.	CATSDLQQGGATDTQYF	TGTGCCACCAGTGATTTGCAACAGGGGGGAGCCACAGATACGCAGTATTTT
TRBV7-6	TRBJ2-7	.	.	CASSLDYSYEQYF	TGTGCCAGCAGCTTAGACTACTCCTACGAGCAGTACTTC
TRBV24-1	TRBJ1-5	.	.	CATSSDRTGQPQHF	TGTGCCACCAGCTCAGACAGGACGGGTCAGCCCCAGCATTTT
TRBV10-3	TRBJ2-5	.	.	CAISDWQTDLQETQYF	TGTGCCATCAGTGATTGGCAGACTGACTTACAAGAGACCCAGTACTTC
TRBV24-1	TRBJ2-5	.	.	CATSDLKGDETQYF	TGTGCCACCAGTGATTTGAAAGGGGATGAGACCCAGTACTTC
TRBV3-1/TRBV3-2	TRBJ2-7	TRBD2	.	CASSHGTSGFEQYF	TGTGCCAGCAGCCACGGGACTAGCGGGTTCGAGCAGTACTTC
TRBV4-3	TRBJ1-5	.	.	CASSQDRRGLEPQHF	TGCGCCAGCAGCCAAGATCGGAGGGGCCTAGAGCCCCAGCATTTT
TRBV30	TRBJ1-4	TRBD1	once	CAWSVTGGSNEKLFF	TGTGCCTGGAGTGTAACAGGGGGGAGTAATGAAAAACTGTTTTTT
TRBV27	TRBJ1-2	TRBD1	.	CASSLSTGGGYTF	TGTGCCAGCAGTTTATCAACAGGGGGAGGCTACACCTTC
TRBV30	TRBJ2-1	TRBD2	.	CAWLLAGGSSYNEQFF	TGTGCCTGGTTGCTAGCGGGGGGGAGCTCCTACAATGAGCAGTTCTTC
TRBV6-5	TRBJ1-3	.	.	CASSSTGFSGNTIYF	TGTGCCAGCAGTTCAACAGGGTTCTCTGGAAACACCATATATTTT
TRBV7-9	TRBJ1-1	.	.	CASSYQTEAFF	TGTGCCAGCAGCTATCAAACTGAAGCTTTCTTT
TRBV4-1	TRBJ2-2	.	once	CASSPPAGELFF	TGCGCCAGCAGCCCCCCGGCCGGGGAGCTGTTTTTT
TRBV6-5	TRBJ1-1	TRBD1	.	CASIGTGNTEAFF	TGTGCCAGCATCGGGACAGGGAACACTGAAGCTTTCTTT
TRBV6-5	TRBJ1-6	TRBD1	.	CASSQGDSPLHF	TGTGCCAGCAGCCAGGGGGATTCACCCCTCCACTTT
TRBV7-9	TRBJ1-2	TRBD1	.	CASYHPRTGPSYTF	TGTGCCAGCTACCACCCAAGGACAGGGCCTAGCTACACCTTC
TRBV6-5	TRBJ2-5	.	.	CASTPGAGEETQYF	TGTGCCAGCACCCCCGGGGCAGGGGAAGAGACCCAGTACTTC
TRBV7-9	TRBJ2-7	.	few	CASSRGGHEQYF	TGTGCCAGCAGCCGGGGAGGTCACGAGCAGTACTTC
TRBV4-3	TRBJ2-1	.	.	CASSQARSSYNEQFF	TGCGCCAGCAGCCAAGCAAGGAGCTCCTACAATGAGCAGTTCTTC
TRBV2	TRBJ2-5	TRBD1	.	CASSEGTGVGIGETQYF	TGTGCCAGCAGTGAAGGGACAGGGGTGGGGATAGGTGAGACCCAGTACTTC
TRBV12-5	TRBJ1-1	.	.	CASGFQQGTEAFF	TGTGCTAGTGGTTTTCAACAGGGAACTGAAGCTTTCTTT
TRBV7-3	TRBJ2-3	.	.	CASSLLPVDTQYF	TGTGCCAGCAGCTTATTACCGGTAGATACGCAGTATTTT
TRBV12-5	TRBJ1-5	.	.	CASGTIRGGRNNQPQHF	TGTGCTAGTGGCACGATTAGGGGGGGGCGAAACAATCAGCCCCAGCATTTT
TRBV24-1	TRBJ1-5	.	.	CATSVSGSNQPQHF	TGTGCCACCAGTGTGTCGGGTAGCAATCAGCCCCAGCATTTT
TRBV18	TRBJ1-6	.	.	CASSASWGPDNSPLHF	TGTGCCAGCTCAGCGTCATGGGGGCCCGATAATTCACCCCTCCACTTT
TRBV19	TRBJ2-5	TRBD1	.	CASSNPGQGQETQYF	TGTGCCAGTAGTAACCCGGGACAGGGCCAAGAGACCCAGTACTTC
TRBV11-2	TRBJ2-1	TRBD2	.	CASSSPHGLAAYNEQFF	TGTGCCAGCAGCTCCCCCCATGGACTAGCGGCCTACAATGAGCAGTTCTTC
TRBV5-6	TRBJ2-1	.	.	CASSLYQASSRGNEQFF	TGTGCCAGCAGCTTGTATCAAGCCTCTAGCCGCGGGAATGAGCAGTTCTTC
TRBV9	TRBJ2-3	.	once	CASSVGPGYTDTQYF	TGTGCCAGCAGCGTAGGGCCAGGGTACACAGATACGCAGTATTTT
TRBV5-1	TRBJ1-2	.	.	CASSLDKGHGYGYTF	TGCGCCAGCAGCTTGGATAAGGGACACGGCTATGGCTACACCTTC
TRBV10-2	TRBJ2-2	.	.	CASSETAGANTGELFF	TGCGCCAGCAGTGAGACGGCAGGCGCGAACACCGGGGAGCTGTTTTTT
TRBV11-2	TRBJ1-5	.	few	CASSLGSPGNQPQHF	TGTGCCAGCAGCTTAGGGTCCCCGGGTAATCAGCCCCAGCATTTT
TRBV4-3	TRBJ2-6	.	few	CASSQDPGTGANVLTF	TGCGCCAGCAGCCAAGATCCGGGAACTGGGGCCAACGTCCTGACTTTC
TRBV7-3	TRBJ2-6	TRBD1	.	CASSPDRPSGANVLTF	TGTGCCAGCTCCCCGGACAGGCCCTCTGGGGCCAACGTCCTGACTTTC
TRBV5-6	TRBJ2-6	.	.	CASSFQGTGANVLTF	TGTGCCAGCAGCTTCCAGGGTACTGGGGCCAACGTCCTGACTTTC
TRBV2	TRBJ1-1	.	.	CASYWEKGGRNTEAFF	TGTGCCAGCTACTGGGAGAAGGGGGGGAGGAACACTGAAGCTTTCTTT
TRBV25-1	TRBJ2-3	TRBD1	.	CASRQQGYSTDTQYF	TGTGCCAGCAGACAACAGGGGTACAGCACAGATACGCAGTATTTT
TRBV27	TRBJ2-5	TRBD2	.	CASRISGSGETQYF	TGTGCCAGCAGGATTAGCGGGTCCGGAGAGACCCAGTACTTC
TRBV4-2	TRBJ1-1	.	.	CASSQERTRQALAFF	TGTGCCAGCAGCCAAGAAAGGACCCGACAGGCGTTGGCTTTCTTT
TRBV2	TRBJ1-5	TRBD1	.	CASSEGQGAYQPQHF	TGTGCCAGCAGTGAGGGGCAGGGGGCCTATCAGCCCCAGCATTTT
TRBV7-3	TRBJ2-7	TRBD1	.	CASSLSGTAFLQYF	TGTGCCAGCAGCTTATCGGGGACAGCTTTTTTACAGTACTTC
TRBV7-8	TRBJ1-5	.	.	CASSSGGIVRARNQPQHF	TGTGCCAGCAGCTCTGGGGGGATCGTCAGGGCCCGCAATCAGCCCCAGCATTTT
TRBV29-1	TRBJ1-2	.	once	CSVEKVSGDGSYGYTF	TGCAGCGTGGAAAAAGTATCAGGGGATGGGAGCTATGGCTACACCTTC
TRBV7-9	TRBJ1-2	TRBD1	.	CASSLRDRGSGYTF	TGTGCCAGCAGCCTCCGGGACAGGGGAAGTGGCTACACCTTC
TRBV7-2	TRBJ1-5	TRBD1	.	CASSSTGFGNQPQHF	TGTGCCAGCAGCTCGACAGGGTTTGGCAATCAGCCCCAGCATTTT
TRBV4-2	TRBJ2-4	.	once	CASSPKAPGSLGIQYF	TGTGCCAGCAGCCCTAAGGCTCCAGGGTCCTTGGGCATTCAGTACTTC